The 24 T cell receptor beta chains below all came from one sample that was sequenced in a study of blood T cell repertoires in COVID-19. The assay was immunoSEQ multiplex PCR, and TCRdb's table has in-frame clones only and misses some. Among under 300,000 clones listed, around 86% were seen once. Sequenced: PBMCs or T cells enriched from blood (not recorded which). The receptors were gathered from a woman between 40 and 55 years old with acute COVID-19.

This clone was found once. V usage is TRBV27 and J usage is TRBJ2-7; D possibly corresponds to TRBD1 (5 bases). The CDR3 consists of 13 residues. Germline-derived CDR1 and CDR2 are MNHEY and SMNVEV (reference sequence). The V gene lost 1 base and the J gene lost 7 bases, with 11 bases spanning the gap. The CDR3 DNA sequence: TGTGCCAGCAGTTTATTAGGGGTAGGGGAGCAGTACTTC. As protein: CASSLLGVGEQYF.

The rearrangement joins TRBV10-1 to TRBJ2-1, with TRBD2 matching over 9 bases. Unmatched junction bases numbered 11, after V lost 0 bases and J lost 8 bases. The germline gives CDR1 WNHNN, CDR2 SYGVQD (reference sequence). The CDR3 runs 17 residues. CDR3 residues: CASSESSISGRLDEQFF. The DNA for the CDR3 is TGCGCCAGCAGTGAGTCGAGTATTAGCGGGAGATTGGATGAGCAGTTCTTC.

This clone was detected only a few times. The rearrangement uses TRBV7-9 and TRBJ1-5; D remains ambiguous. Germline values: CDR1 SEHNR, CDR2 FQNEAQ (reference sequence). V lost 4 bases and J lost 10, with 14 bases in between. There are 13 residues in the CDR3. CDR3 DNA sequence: TGTGCCAGCAGCTGGGAGGAGAGTCAACCCCAGCATTTT. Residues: CASSWEESQPQHF. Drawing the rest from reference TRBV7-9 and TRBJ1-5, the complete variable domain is DTGVSQNPRHKITKRGQNVTFRCDPISEHNRLYWYRQTLGQGPEFLTYFQNEAQLEKSRLLSDRFSAERPKGSFSTLEIQRTEQGDSAMYLCASSWEESQPQHFGDGTRLSIL.

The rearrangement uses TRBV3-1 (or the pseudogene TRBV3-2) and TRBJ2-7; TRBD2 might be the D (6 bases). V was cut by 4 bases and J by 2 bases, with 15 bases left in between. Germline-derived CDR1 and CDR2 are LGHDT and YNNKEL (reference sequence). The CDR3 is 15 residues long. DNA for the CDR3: TGTGCCAGCAGCCCGGCCTGGCGGGGTCCCTACGAGCAGTACTTC. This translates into CASSPAWRGPYEQYF.

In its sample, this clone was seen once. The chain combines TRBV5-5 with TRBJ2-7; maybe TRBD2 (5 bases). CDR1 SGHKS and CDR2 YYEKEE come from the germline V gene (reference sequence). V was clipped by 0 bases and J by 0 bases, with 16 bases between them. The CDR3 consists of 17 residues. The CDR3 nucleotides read TGTGCCAGCAGCTTGGAGGCCTGGGGTAGCGTCTCCTACGAGCAGTACTTC. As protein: CASSLEAWGSVSYEQYF.

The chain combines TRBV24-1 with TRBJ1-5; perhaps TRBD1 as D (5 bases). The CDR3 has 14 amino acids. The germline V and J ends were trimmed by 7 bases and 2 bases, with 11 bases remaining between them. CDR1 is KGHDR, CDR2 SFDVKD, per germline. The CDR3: CATSQGAGNQPQHF. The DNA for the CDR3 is TGTGCCACCAGCCAAGGGGCAGGCAATCAGCCCCAGCATTTT.

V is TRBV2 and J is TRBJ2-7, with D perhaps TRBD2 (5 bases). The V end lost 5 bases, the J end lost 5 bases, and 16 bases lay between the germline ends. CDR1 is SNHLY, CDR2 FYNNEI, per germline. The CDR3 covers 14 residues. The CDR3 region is CASSSGGQYHEQYF. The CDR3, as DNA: TGTGCCAGCAGTTCGGGCGGGCAGTACCACGAGCAGTACTTC. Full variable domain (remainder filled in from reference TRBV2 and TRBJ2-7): EPEVTQTPSHQVTQMGQEVILRCVPISNHLYFYWYRQILGQKVEFLVSFYNNEISEKSEIFDDQFSVERPDGSNFTLKIRSTKLEDSAMYFCASSSGGQYHEQYFGPGTRLTVT.

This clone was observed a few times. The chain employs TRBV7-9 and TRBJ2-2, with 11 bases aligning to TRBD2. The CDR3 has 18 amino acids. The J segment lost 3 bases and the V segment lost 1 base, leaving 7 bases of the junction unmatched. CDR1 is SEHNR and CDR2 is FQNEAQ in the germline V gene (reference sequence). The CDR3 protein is CASSLGELAGVDTGELFF. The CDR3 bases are TGTGCCAGCAGCTTAGGGGAACTAGCGGGAGTTGACACCGGGGAGCTGTTTTTT.

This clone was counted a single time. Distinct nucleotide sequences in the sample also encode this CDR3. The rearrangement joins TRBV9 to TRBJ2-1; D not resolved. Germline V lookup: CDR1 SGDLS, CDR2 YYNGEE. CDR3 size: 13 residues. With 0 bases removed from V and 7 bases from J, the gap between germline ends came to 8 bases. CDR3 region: CASSVATRNEQFF. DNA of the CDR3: TGTGCCAGCAGCGTAGCTACCCGTAATGAGCAGTTCTTC.

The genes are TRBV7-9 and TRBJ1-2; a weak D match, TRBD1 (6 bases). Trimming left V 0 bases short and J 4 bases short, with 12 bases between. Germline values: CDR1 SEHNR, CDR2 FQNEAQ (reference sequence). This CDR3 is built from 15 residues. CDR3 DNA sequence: TGTGCCAGCAGCTTAGCCCCGGGACACCTCTATGGCTACACCTTC. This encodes CASSLAPGHLYGYTF.

The CDR3 nucleotides are TGTGCCAGCAGACTGAATAGAGACTACGAGCAGTACTTC. Encoded protein: CASRLNRDYEQYF. V and J are TRBV28 and TRBJ2-7, with D unresolved. Germline values: CDR1 MDHEN, CDR2 SYDVKM. CDR3 length: 13 residues. The V end was cut by 6 bases, the J end by 3 bases, with 12 bases between.

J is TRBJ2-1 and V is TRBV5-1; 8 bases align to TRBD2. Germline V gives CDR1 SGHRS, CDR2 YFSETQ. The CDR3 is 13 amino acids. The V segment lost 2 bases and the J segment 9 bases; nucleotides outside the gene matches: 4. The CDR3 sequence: CASSLAGGVEQFF. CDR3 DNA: TGCGCCAGCAGCTTAGCCGGGGGGGTTGAGCAGTTCTTC.

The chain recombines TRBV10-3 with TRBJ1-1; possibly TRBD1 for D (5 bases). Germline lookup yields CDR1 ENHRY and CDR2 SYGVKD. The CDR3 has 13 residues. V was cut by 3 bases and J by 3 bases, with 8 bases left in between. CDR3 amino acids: CAISDRGDTEAFF. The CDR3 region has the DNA TGTGCCATCAGTGACCGGGGGGACACTGAAGCTTTCTTT.

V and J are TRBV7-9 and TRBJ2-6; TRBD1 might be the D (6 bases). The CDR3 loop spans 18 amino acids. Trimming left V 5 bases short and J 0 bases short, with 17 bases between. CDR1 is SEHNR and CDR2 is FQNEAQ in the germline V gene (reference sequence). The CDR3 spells CASSQRQDSPSGANVLTF. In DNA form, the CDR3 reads TGTGCCAGCAGCCAACGACAGGATTCTCCCTCTGGGGCCAACGTCCTGACTTTC.

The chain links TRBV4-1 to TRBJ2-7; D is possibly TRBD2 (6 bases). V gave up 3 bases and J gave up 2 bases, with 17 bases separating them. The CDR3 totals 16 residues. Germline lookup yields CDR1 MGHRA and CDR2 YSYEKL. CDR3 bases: TGCGCCAGCAGCCACGGGGGAGTAGCGAGAACCTACGAGCAGTACTTC. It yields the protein CASSHGGVARTYEQYF.

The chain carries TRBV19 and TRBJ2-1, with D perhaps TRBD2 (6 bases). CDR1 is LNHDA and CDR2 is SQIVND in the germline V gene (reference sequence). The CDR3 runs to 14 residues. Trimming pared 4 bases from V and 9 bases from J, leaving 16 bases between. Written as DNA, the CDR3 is TGTGCCAGTAGTAGGTCGGGGGACCGGACTGAGCAGTTCTTC. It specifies CASSRSGDRTEQFF.

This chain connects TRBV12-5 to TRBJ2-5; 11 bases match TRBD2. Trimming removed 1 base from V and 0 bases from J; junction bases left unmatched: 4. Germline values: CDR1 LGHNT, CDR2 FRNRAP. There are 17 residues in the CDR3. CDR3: CASGLATTSGNQETQYF. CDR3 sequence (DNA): TGTGCTAGTGGTTTGGCCACGACTAGCGGGAACCAAGAGACCCAGTACTTC.

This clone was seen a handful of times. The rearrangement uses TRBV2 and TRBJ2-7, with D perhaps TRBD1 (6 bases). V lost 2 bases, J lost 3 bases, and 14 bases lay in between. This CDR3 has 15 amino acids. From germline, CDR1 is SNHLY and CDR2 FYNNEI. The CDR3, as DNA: TGTGCCAGCAGTGAAATAAGAGGGACACACTACGAGCAGTACTTC. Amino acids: CASSEIRGTHYEQYF.

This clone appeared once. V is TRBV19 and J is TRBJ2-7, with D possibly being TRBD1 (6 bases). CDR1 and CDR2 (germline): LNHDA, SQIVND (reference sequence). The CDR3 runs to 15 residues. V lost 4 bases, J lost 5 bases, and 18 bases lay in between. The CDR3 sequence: CASSRATGYLDEQYF. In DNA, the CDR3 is TGTGCCAGTAGTAGGGCTACAGGGTACCTCGACGAGCAGTACTTC.

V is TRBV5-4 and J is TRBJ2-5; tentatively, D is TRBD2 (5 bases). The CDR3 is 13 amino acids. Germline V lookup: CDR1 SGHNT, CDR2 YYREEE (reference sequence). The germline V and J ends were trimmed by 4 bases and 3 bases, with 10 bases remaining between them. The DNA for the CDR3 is TGTGCCAGCAGCCCTACCGGGGAAGAGACCCAGTACTTC. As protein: CASSPTGEETQYF.

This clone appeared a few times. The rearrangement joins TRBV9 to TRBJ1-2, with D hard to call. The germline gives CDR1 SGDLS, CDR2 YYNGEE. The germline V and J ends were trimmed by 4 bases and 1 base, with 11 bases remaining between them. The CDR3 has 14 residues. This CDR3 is CASSPDGDNYGYTF. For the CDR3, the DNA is TGTGCCAGCAGCCCTGACGGGGATAACTATGGCTACACCTTC.

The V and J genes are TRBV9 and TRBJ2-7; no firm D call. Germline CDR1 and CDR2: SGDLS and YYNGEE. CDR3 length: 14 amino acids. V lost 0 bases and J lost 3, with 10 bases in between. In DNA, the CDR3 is TGTGCCAGCAGCGTAGCTACGGGTGGCTACGAGCAGTACTTC. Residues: CASSVATGGYEQYF. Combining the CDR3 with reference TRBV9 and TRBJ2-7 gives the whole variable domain DSGVTQTPKHLITATGQRVTLRCSPRSGDLSVYWYQQSLDQGLQFLIQYYNGEERAKGNILERFSAQQFPDLHSELNLSSLELGDSALYFCASSVATGGYEQYFGPGTRLTVT.

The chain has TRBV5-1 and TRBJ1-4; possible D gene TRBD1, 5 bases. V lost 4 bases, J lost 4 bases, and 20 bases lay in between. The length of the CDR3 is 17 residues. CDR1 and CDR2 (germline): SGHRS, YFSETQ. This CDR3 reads CASSPGRGGGDNEKLFF. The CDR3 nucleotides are TGCGCCAGCAGCCCCGGGAGGGGAGGAGGGGATAATGAAAAACTGTTTTTT.

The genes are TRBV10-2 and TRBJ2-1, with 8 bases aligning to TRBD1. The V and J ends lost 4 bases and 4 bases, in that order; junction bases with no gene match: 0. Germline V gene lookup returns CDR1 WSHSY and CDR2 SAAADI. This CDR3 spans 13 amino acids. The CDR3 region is CASSGDRYNEQFF. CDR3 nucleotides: TGCGCCAGCAGTGGGGACAGGTACAATGAGCAGTTCTTC.